Given below is one TCR beta chain in context. The antigen remains undetermined. With 60 Vbeta and 13 Jbeta primers, the PCR was carried out. Using immunoSEQ multiplex PCR, the repertoire was profiled, and TCRdb retains in-frame clones only, with some absent. The sample lists roughly 130,000 clones; around 70% were seen once. Germline lookup yields CDR1 MNHNS and CDR2 SASEGT. The V and J ends lost 4 bases and 1 base, in that order; junction bases with no gene match: 8. The CDR3 is 16 residues long. This record comes from a study of cytomegalovirus exposure and HLA in healthy donors. Findings and caveats of the study: Rare TCR sequences dominated, though some public TCRs recurred in many donors.

V usage is TRBV6-1 and J usage is TRBJ2-7; 9 positions match TRBD2. The sequenced material came from PBMCs. The sequence derives from a woman between 35 and 50 years old in good health and CMV-seropositive. This CDR3 is CASSARGREGSYEQYF. The DNA for the CDR3 is TGTGCCAGCAGTGCCCGGGGGCGGGAGGGGTCCTACGAGCAGTACTTC.